This T cell receptor (beta chain) originates from a study of response to subunit inactivated influenza vaccine. Study-level findings and limits: New T cells are recruited in small numbers by each seasonal influenza vaccination, according to the authors' suggestion.

One entry per CDR3 protein results from TCRdb running MiXCR on the RT-PCR reads. The repertoire consists of around 750,000 distinct CDR3 sequences, with approximately 21% occurring once and the leading ten covering around 9.6%. Germline V lookup: CDR1 MNHEY, CDR2 SVGAGI. The V segment lost 0 bases and the J segment 10 bases; nucleotides outside the gene matches: 14. The CDR3 totals 17 residues. This clonotype was seen more than once but under ten times. The antigen is not known. This material consisted of PBMCs from blood, taken 4 to 6 days after vaccination. The chain combines TRBV6-5 with TRBJ2-1; 8 bases match TRBD2. The sequence was obtained from a man in his forties or fifties who received an inactivated influenza vaccine. The CDR3: CASSYSRGSGSLKEQFF. In DNA form, the CDR3 reads TGTGCCAGCAGTTACTCGAGGGGGAGCGGGAGCCTAAAGGAGCAGTTCTTC.